The present TCR beta chain was sequenced within a study of cytomegalovirus exposure and HLA in healthy donors. Looking at the study overall: A later analysis reported the same platform for the roughly 120 validation repertoires and the roughly 700 first-cohort repertoires. Study-level points and caveats: Diagnosis of cytomegalovirus status made by the classifier reportedly showed high specificity and sensitivity.

The repertoire was sequenced with immunoSEQ multiplex PCR; TCRdb's copy has only in-frame clones and lacks some. The sample has 180,000 or so clones, roughly nine tenths seen once. In the case of this clone: What it binds is unknown.

The sample consisted of PBMCs. The receptor was derived from a man under 40 in good health and CMV-seropositive.

For the CDR3, the DNA is TGTGCCTGGACCAGTGGCAGGGCCGGTGGCTACACCTTC. It yields the protein CAWTSGRAGGYTF. This sequence joins TRBV30 and TRBJ1-2; D perhaps matches TRBD1 (5 bases). The germline V and J ends were trimmed by 4 bases and 7 bases, with 16 bases remaining between them. CDR1 and CDR2 from the germline V gene are GTSNPN and SVGIG (reference sequence). This CDR3 has 13 residues.